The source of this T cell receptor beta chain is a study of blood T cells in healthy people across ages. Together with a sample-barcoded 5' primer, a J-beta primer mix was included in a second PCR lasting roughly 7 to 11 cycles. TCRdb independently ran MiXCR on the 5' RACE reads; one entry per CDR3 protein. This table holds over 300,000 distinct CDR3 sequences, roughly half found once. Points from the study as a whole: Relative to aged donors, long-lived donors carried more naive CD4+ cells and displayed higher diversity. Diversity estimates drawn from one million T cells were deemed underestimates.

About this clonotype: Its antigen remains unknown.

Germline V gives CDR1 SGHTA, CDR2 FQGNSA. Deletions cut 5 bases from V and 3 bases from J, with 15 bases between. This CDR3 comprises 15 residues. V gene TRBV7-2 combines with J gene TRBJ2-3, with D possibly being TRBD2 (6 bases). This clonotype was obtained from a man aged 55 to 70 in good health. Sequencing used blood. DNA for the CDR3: TGTGCCAGCAGCCGAAGGAGGGGTGGGACAGATACGCAGTATTTT. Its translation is CASSRRRGGTDTQYF.